There are many counts of the clone carrying this T cell receptor beta chain. Its antigen is currently unknown. This sample stems from a study of blood T cells in healthy people across ages. Study-level results: Naive CD4+ cells and diversity were both higher in long-lived donors than in aged donors.

The V gene lost 5 bases and the J gene lost 4 bases, with 12 bases spanning the gap. The germline V gene encodes CDR1 SGHTA and CDR2 FQGNSA. The CDR3 totals 13 residues. Primed by a sample-barcoded 5' primer and a J-beta primer mix, a second PCR proceeded for about 6 to 11 cycles. Each of the cDNA molecules was tagged by a template-switch adaptor with 12 random nucleotides. One entry per CDR3 protein results from TCRdb running MiXCR on the 5' RACE reads. Of more than 700,000 distinct CDR3 sequences in the sample, around half were seen once. This clonotype was obtained from a man older than 75 in good health. The chain couples TRBV7-2 to TRBJ2-7; possibly TRBD2 for D (6 bases). The sequencing input was blood. The CDR3 spells CASSVLARYEQYF. In nucleotides, the CDR3 is TGTGCCAGCAGCGTCCTAGCGCGGTACGAGCAGTACTTC.